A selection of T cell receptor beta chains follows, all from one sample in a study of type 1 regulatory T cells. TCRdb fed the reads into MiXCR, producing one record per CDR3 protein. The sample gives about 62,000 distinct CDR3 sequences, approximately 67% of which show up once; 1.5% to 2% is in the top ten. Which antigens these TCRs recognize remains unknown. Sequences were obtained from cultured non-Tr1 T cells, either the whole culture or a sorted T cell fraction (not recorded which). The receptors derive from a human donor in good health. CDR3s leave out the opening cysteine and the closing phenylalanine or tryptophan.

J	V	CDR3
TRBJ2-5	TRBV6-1	ASRGDRGAWRERRETQY
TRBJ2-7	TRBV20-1	SALTSGRAVNEQY
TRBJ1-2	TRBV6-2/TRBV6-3	ASSLSTGGSYGYT
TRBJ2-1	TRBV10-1	ASSLPLGEQF
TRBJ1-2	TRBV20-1	SAPKGAETGPGYT
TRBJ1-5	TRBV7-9	ASSLGTDSNQPQH
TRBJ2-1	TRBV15	ATSTLTAGGGSYNEQF
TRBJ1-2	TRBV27	ATRRGRVYGYT
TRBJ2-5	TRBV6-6	ASSPLTGTLQETQY
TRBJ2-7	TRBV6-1	ASSEPYEQY
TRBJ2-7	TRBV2	ASSPGRQGRAAEQY
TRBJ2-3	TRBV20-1	SLIGGGDTQY
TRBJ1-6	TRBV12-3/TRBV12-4	ASRLGPGGSPLH
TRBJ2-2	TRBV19	ASSTHREAGELF
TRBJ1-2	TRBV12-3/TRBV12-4	ASRQGNYGYT
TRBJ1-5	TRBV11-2	ASSKQGNQPQH
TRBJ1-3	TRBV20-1	SATDSPGNTIY
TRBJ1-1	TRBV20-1	SARDSRKSEAF
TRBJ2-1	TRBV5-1	ASSPRTMTSGGYNEQF
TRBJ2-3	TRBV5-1	ASSSASSADTQY
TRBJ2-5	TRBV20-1	SARSPTSGSVETQY
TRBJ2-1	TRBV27	ASGRNEQF
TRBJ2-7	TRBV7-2	ASSLDRTFSYEQY
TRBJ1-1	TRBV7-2	ASSLTPFSTEAF
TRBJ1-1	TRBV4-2	ASSQDPRGTEAF
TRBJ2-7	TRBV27	ASSLGVHYEQY
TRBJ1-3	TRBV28	ASSSSTAPGNTIY
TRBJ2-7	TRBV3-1	ASSHGRQNEQY
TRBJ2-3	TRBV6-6	ASSYPSLTENTQY
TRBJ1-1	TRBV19	ASSIDRTGETEAF
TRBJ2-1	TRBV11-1	ASSPAGTGDNEQF
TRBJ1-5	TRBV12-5	ASAGGGNQPQH
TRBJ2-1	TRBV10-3	AISGLARGHEQF
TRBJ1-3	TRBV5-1	ASSLRGVGNTIY
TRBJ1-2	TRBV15	ATSRDPSARYGYT
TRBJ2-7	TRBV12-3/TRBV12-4	ASSLPSGRSYEQY
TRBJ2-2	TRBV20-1	SARDTTTLTGELF
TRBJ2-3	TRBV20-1	SARDPGTSGYGQY
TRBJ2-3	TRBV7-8	ASSLGSAGQY
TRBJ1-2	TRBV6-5	ASSKTGGDGYT
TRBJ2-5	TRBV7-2	ASTPGGRGRQETQY
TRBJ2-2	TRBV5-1	ASSPTATTGELF
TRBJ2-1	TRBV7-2	ASSSSGRVHNEQF
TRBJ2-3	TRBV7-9	ASSPRAQGTDTQY
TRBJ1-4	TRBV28	ASMEAEKEKLF
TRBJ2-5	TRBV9	ASSADRQTTETQY
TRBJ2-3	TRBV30	AWSLGDTQY
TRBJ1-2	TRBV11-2	ASTEIKDRADGYT
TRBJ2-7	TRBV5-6	ASSLDWEQY
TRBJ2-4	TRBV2	ASSDSPGGRYIQY
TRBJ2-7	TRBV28	ASSQPGYSYEQY
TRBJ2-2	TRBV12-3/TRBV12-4	ASSLVGGTGELF
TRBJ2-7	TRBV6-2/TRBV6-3	ASSYSSGSYEQY
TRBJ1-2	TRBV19	ATAQGPANYGYT
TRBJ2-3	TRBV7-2	ASSLVGRLNTDTQY
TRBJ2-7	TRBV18	ASSRTSFEQY
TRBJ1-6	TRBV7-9	ASSLDQDNSPLH